This TCR beta chain was obtained from a study of blood T cell repertoires in COVID-19. The CDR3 spans 13 residues. Germline V gene lookup returns CDR1 KGHSH and CDR2 LQKENI. The V end lost 4 bases, the J end lost 3 bases, and 9 bases lay between the germline ends. Assay used: immunoSEQ multiplex PCR; TCRdb lists only in-frame clones, some missing. The sample includes about 270,000 clones, 65% to 90% of them seen just once. The TCR was taken from a human donor in a cohort sampled during active COVID-19. This chain uses TRBV18 with TRBJ1-1, with TRBD1 as a possible D gene (5 bases). The sample was peripheral blood. The CDR3 coding sequence is TGTGCCAGCTCACGGACATCTGACACTGAAGCTTTCTTT. Protein: CASSRTSDTEAFF.